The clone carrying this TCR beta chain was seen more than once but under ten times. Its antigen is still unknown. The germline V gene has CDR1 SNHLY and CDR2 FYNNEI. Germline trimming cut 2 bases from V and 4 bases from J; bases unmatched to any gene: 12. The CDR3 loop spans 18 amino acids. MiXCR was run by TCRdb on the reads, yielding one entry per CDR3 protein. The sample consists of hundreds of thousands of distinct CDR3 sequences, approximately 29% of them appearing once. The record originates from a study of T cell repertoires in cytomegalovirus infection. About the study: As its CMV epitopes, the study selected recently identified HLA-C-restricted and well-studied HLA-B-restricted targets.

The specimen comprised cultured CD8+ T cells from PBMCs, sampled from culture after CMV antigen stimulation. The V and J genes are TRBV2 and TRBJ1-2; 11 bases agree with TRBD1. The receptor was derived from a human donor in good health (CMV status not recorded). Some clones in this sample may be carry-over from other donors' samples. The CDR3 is CASSELGTGGGRSYGYTF. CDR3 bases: TGTGCCAGCAGTGAATTAGGGACAGGGGGAGGAAGGAGCTATGGCTACACCTTC.